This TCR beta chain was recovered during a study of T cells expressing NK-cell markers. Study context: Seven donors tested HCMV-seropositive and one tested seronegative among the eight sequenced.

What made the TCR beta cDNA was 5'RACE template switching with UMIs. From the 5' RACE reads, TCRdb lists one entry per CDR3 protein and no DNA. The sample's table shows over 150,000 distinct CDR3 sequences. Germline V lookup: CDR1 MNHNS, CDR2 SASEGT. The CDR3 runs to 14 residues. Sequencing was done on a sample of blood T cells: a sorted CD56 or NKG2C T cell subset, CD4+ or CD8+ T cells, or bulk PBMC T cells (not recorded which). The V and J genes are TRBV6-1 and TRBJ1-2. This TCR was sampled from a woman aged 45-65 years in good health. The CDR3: CASSVDVANYGYTF.